This T cell receptor beta chain was sequenced for a study of beta chain features in type 1 diabetes. Study-wide findings and caveats: When Type 1 diabetes patients were examined, their TCRB CDR3s proved moderately but significantly shorter in all four CD4+ subsets.

The authors reverse transcribed all of the isolated RNA, so sequencing captured expressed TCRB transcripts. Naive, central memory and regulatory T cell samples averaged roughly 3.6 million reads. TCRdb keeps only in-frame clones here, not all; method: immunoSEQ multiplex PCR. The table has roughly 700,000 clones, around an eighth seen once. Comments on this clone: Its antigen is not known.

The CDR3 totals 13 residues. V was cut by 4 bases and J by 5 bases, with 11 bases left in between. Per the germline V gene, CDR1 is SGHTA and CDR2 is FQGTGA. The sample comprised naive CD4+ T cells from blood. The origin of this receptor is a man between 18 and 35 years old with type 1 diabetes. The V gene is TRBV7-3, the J gene TRBJ2-5; D gene ambiguous. CDR3 residues: CASSYGREETQYF. The CDR3 region has the DNA TGTGCCAGCAGCTATGGACGCGAGGAGACCCAGTACTTC.